The clone carrying this T cell receptor beta chain came up once. The CDR3 sequence is 11 residues long. V shed 4 bases and J shed 7 bases, with 7 bases lying between them. TCRdb keeps only in-frame clones here, not all; method: immunoSEQ multiplex PCR. Among 150,000 to 200,000 clones listed, around 90% were seen once. The data stem from a study of control samples from healthy donors and cancer patients. The rearrangement uses TRBV12-3 or TRBV12-4 and TRBJ1-1; D gene unclear. Material: blood. This sequence originates from a woman between 40 and 50 years old in good health. The CDR3: CASSWSVEAFF. The CDR3 bases are TGTGCCAGCAGTTGGTCAGTTGAAGCTTTCTTT.